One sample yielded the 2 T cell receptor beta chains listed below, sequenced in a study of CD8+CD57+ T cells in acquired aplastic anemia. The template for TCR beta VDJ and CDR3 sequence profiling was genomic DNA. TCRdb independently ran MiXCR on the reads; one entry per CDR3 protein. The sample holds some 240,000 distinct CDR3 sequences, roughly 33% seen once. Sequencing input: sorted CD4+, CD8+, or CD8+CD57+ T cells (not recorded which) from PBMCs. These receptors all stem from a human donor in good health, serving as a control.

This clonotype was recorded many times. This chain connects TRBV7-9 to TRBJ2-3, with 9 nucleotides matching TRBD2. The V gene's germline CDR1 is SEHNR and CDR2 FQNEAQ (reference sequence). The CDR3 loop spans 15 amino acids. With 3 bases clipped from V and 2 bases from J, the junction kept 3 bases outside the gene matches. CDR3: CASSFGGRDTDTQYF. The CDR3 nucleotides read TGTGCCAGCAGCTTTGGCGGGAGGGACACAGATACGCAGTATTTT.

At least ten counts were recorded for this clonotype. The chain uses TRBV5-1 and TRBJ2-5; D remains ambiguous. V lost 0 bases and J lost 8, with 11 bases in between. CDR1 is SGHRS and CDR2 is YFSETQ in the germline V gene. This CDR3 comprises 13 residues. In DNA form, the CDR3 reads TGCGCCAGCAGCTTGGGGACGGAATTTACCCAGTACTTC. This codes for CASSLGTEFTQYF.